Sequencing of this TCR beta chain was carried out in a study of CD8+ T cells in alopecia areata. J gave up 4 bases and V 7 bases, and 16 bases lay outside the gene matches. The CDR3 totals 17 residues. CDR1 is SGHAT and CDR2 is FQNNGV in the germline V gene. Reverse transcribed after extraction, RNA yielded cDNA as the sequencing template. TCRdb's table, derived via immunoSEQ multiplex PCR, lists solely in-frame clones and lacks some. The sample has more than 100,000 clones, around 59% seen once. The receptor was isolated from a human donor in good health. The specimen sequenced was CD4+ T cells sorted from blood. This chain connects TRBV11-2 to TRBJ2-3, with TRBD1 matching 8 bases. CDR3: CASKERQGSRFADTQYF. The CDR3 coding sequence is TGTGCCAGCAAAGAACGACAGGGGAGCCGATTTGCAGATACGCAGTATTTT.